These T cell receptor beta chains were read from a single sample in a study of CD8 T cells in ankylosing spondylitis. One entry per CDR3 protein, called by TCRdb with MiXCR from the 5' RACE reads. The data contain tens of thousands of distinct CDR3 sequences, about 8.1% of them singletons. Sequencing was carried out using blood, either unsorted or a sorted T cell fraction (not recorded which). The receptors derive from a male donor with ankylosing spondylitis. Each CDR3 is given with its conserved first and last residue. Each record gives: V gene, CDR3 protein.

>TRBV11-1
CASSLAGTGGAYPYEQYF
>TRBV29-1
CSVRSTGLDTGELFF
>TRBV29-1
CSVEGQGPMQFF
>TRBV5-6
CASSFGASGSNEQFF
>TRBV4-1
CASSTLREGGVSNEQFF
>TRBV19
CASSIWTPQNQPQHF
>TRBV6-1
CASSLNPGLYSYNEQFF
>TRBV11-2
CASSWGLENEQFF
>TRBV29-1
CSVGTGEDGEQYF
>TRBV27
CASSSALGEQFF
>TRBV27
CASSYQGAPGNEKLFF
>TRBV27
CASSGVGRGQPQHF
>TRBV5-1
CASSFRGRGQETQYF
>TRBV4-1
CASSQVIYKDEQYF
>TRBV9
CASSVEYFSTDTQYF
>TRBV7-6
CASSLVGASGYSYNEQFF
>TRBV7-8
CASSPGSVGSRTDTQYF
>TRBV5-5
CASSLPGQLYTSYNEQFF
>TRBV7-6
CASSLGLTSTSTDTQYF
>TRBV6-5
CASSYSIRLNYEQYF
>TRBV12-3/TRBV12-4
CASSSGGDRGNIQYF
>TRBV7-8
CASSARTGDYNDQFF
>TRBV5-1
CASSFRDRGNEQFF
>TRBV27
CASSLNIHPRYPEQYF
>TRBV7-8
CASSLQPGDGDFNQPQHF
>TRBV7-8
CASSLGLLASNEQFF
>TRBV7-2
CASSLASSGRLAGVYEQYF
>TRBV25-1
CASSGQGLSYNEQFF
>TRBV12-3/TRBV12-4
CASASWGGPTDTQYF
>TRBV18
CASSPERTDSNQPQHF
>TRBV3-1
CASSQERAGVSYNEQFF
>TRBV9
CASSAPSGTEAFF
>TRBV7-6
CASSETSGRSYEQYF
>TRBV24-1
CATSEMASGYNEQFF
>TRBV29-1
CSVEEVRSYNEQFF
>TRBV7-9
CASSTGTGWVEQFF
>TRBV12-3/TRBV12-4
CASSWGDSYRDTQYF
>TRBV12-3/TRBV12-4
CASSSRQPEETQYF
>TRBV4-2
CASSQERASAYNEQFF
>TRBV7-9
CASSLSMGADYGYTF
>TRBV29-1
CSGQEGGNTGELFF
>TRBV10-3
CAISPTSGTNTGELFF
>TRBV7-6
CASSLAGGTDTQYF
>TRBV27
CASSLSVRSSPLHF
>TRBV20-1
CSARDRMNDYGYTF
>TRBV7-8
CASSLGSGTANTGELFF
>TRBV13
CASSLGSRSETF
>TRBV3-1
CASSPDTYNTEAFF
>TRBV2
CASSGRGFGELFF
>TRBV7-9
CASSPNRDGPNTEAFF